The entry below describes one T cell receptor beta chain. As yet, its antigen is unknown. The PCR ran on 60 Vbeta and 13 Jbeta primers. Sequencing was performed with immunoSEQ multiplex PCR; in TCRdb, only in-frame clones are kept and a portion is missing. The sample includes about 200,000 clones, around 64% of them seen just once. V shed 5 bases, J shed 7 bases, and the junction held 8 bases outside the gene matches. Germline V gene sequence: CDR1 SNHLY, CDR2 FYNNEI. The CDR3 has 15 residues. The data derive from a study of cytomegalovirus exposure and HLA in healthy donors. Broader study findings: Later work showed greater clonal expansion in HLA-associated TCR beta chains than in equally common others. Later analysis demonstrated an association between a missense DCLRE1C variant and TCR beta V- and J-gene trimming. TCR beta sequences numbering around 15,000 were associated with HLA alleles at 0.05 false discovery rate in a later analysis. Specificity for CMV antigens was confirmed in vitro for a few of the CMV-associated chains.

The V and J genes are TRBV2 and TRBJ2-1; TRBD2 agrees at 10 bases. The clonotype originates from a man aged 35 to 55 in good health and CMV-seropositive. The specimen was PBMCs. The CDR3 DNA sequence: TGTGCCAGCAGTCCATCAAGCGGGGGGGCGAATGAGCAGTTCTTC. Protein: CASSPSSGGANEQFF.